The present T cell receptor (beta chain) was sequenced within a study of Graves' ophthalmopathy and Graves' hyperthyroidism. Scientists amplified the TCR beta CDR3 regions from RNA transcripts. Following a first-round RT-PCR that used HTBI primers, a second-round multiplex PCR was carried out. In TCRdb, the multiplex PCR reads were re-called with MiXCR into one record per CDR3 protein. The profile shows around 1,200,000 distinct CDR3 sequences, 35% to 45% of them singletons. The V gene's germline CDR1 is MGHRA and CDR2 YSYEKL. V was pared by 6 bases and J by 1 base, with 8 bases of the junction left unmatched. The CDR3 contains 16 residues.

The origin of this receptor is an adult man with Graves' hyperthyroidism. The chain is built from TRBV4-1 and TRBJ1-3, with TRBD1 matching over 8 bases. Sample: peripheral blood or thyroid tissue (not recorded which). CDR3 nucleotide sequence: TGCGCCAGCAGACCGGACAGGGCCGGTTCTGGAAACACCATATATTTT. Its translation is CASRPDRAGSGNTIYF.